Listed below are T cell receptor beta chains from one sample, sequenced in a study of technical replicates of blood from a handful of donors. TCRdb keeps only in-frame clones here, not all; method: immunoSEQ multiplex PCR. There are about 17,000 clones in the sample; under 90% occur only once, and about 9.4% lies in the top ten. The specimen sequenced was PBMCs. These receptors came from a human donor in good health. Some clones in this sample may be carry-over from other donors' samples. Each CDR3 is given with its conserved first and last residue. The D gene is left open where the match is weak. Clone size is stated in some rows and not others, as once, few, many or a class when expanded.

J gene: TRBJ1-4; V gene: TRBV25-1; clone size: .; D gene: .; CDR3 protein: CASSEYTPTTNEKLFF; CDR3 DNA: TGTGCCAGCAGTGAATATACGCCTACAACTAATGAAAAACTGTTTTTT
J gene: TRBJ2-7; V gene: TRBV18; clone size: .; D gene: TRBD2; CDR3 protein: CASSPGTSGRKEQYF; CDR3 DNA: TGTGCCAGCTCACCAGGGACTAGCGGGAGGAAGGAGCAGTACTTC
J gene: TRBJ2-1; V gene: TRBV5-1; clone size: .; D gene: .; CDR3 protein: CASSLSGGYNEQFF; CDR3 DNA: TGCGCCAGCAGTCTTAGCGGCGGATACAATGAGCAGTTCTTC
J gene: TRBJ2-5; V gene: TRBV28; clone size: .; D gene: .; CDR3 protein: CASSPLGGAETQYF; CDR3 DNA: TGTGCCAGCAGTCCCCTGGGGGGGGCGGAGACCCAGTACTTC
J gene: TRBJ2-2; V gene: TRBV5-1; clone size: once; D gene: .; CDR3 protein: CASSFPEGWELFF; CDR3 DNA: TGCGCCAGCAGCTTTCCGGAGGGATGGGAGCTGTTTTTT
J gene: TRBJ2-5; V gene: TRBV9; clone size: .; D gene: TRBD2; CDR3 protein: CASSVAGAGPLGTQYF; CDR3 DNA: TGTGCCAGCAGCGTAGCCGGAGCGGGACCCTTAGGGACCCAGTACTTC
J gene: TRBJ2-7; V gene: TRBV9; clone size: .; D gene: .; CDR3 protein: CASSVAPIGATEQYF; CDR3 DNA: TGTGCCAGCAGCGTAGCTCCCATTGGGGCTACCGAGCAGTACTTC
J gene: TRBJ1-1; V gene: TRBV18; clone size: .; D gene: .; CDR3 protein: CASSPGRNTEAFF; CDR3 DNA: TGTGCCAGCTCACCAGGGAGGAACACTGAAGCTTTCTTT
J gene: TRBJ1-4; V gene: TRBV28; clone size: .; D gene: .; CDR3 protein: CASSLNGATNEKLFF; CDR3 DNA: TGTGCCAGCAGTTTAAACGGGGCAACTAATGAAAAACTGTTTTTT
J gene: TRBJ1-1; V gene: TRBV5-6; clone size: .; D gene: .; CDR3 protein: CASSPGKGTWNTEAFF; CDR3 DNA: TGTGCCAGCAGCCCGGGGAAGGGGACTTGGAACACTGAAGCTTTCTTT
J gene: TRBJ2-1; V gene: TRBV15; clone size: .; D gene: .; CDR3 protein: CATSRDRGDYNEQFF; CDR3 DNA: TGTGCCACCAGCAGAGACCGGGGAGACTACAATGAGCAGTTCTTC
J gene: TRBJ2-2; V gene: TRBV7-9; clone size: .; D gene: .; CDR3 protein: CASSFQGTGELFF; CDR3 DNA: TGTGCCAGCAGCTTTCAGGGGACCGGGGAGCTGTTTTTT
J gene: TRBJ2-1; V gene: TRBV10-1; clone size: .; D gene: .; CDR3 protein: CASSSGNEQFF; CDR3 DNA: TGCGCCAGCAGTTCAGGCAATGAGCAGTTCTTC
J gene: TRBJ2-1; V gene: TRBV4-2; clone size: .; D gene: TRBD2; CDR3 protein: CASSQDPSGAYNEQFF; CDR3 DNA: TGTGCCAGCAGCCAAGATCCTAGCGGGGCCTACAATGAGCAGTTCTTC
J gene: TRBJ2-1; V gene: TRBV5-4; clone size: .; D gene: TRBD2; CDR3 protein: CASSLDTSGSGEQFF; CDR3 DNA: TGTGCCAGCAGCTTGGATACTAGCGGGAGCGGAGAGCAGTTCTTC
J gene: TRBJ2-3; V gene: TRBV5-1; clone size: .; D gene: .; CDR3 protein: CASSIGTSTDTQYF; CDR3 DNA: TGCGCCAGCAGTATCGGGACTAGCACAGATACGCAGTATTTT
J gene: TRBJ2-1; V gene: TRBV20-1; clone size: .; D gene: .; CDR3 protein: CSARRNEQFF; CDR3 DNA: TGCAGTGCTAGGAGAAATGAGCAGTTCTTC
J gene: TRBJ2-5; V gene: TRBV15; clone size: .; D gene: TRBD2; CDR3 protein: CATSRDQSGGETQYF; CDR3 DNA: TGTGCCACCAGCAGAGATCAGTCGGGGGGGGAGACCCAGTACTTC
J gene: TRBJ1-5; V gene: TRBV5-1; clone size: few; D gene: TRBD1; CDR3 protein: CASSLTGGEGAQHF; CDR3 DNA: TGCGCCAGCAGCTTGACAGGGGGTGAGGGGGCCCAGCATTTT
J gene: TRBJ2-3; V gene: TRBV11-2; clone size: .; D gene: TRBD2; CDR3 protein: CASSFIRTSGRGSDTQYF; CDR3 DNA: TGTGCCAGCAGCTTCATAAGGACTAGCGGGAGGGGGTCGGATACGCAGTATTTT
J gene: TRBJ2-3; V gene: TRBV7-9; clone size: .; D gene: .; CDR3 protein: CARDEFSTDTQYF; CDR3 DNA: TGTGCCAGAGATGAGTTTAGCACAGATACGCAGTATTTT
J gene: TRBJ2-4; V gene: TRBV5-1; clone size: .; D gene: .; CDR3 protein: CASSLVPRGSQYF; CDR3 DNA: TGCGCCAGCAGCTTGGTCCCTAGAGGTTCCCAGTACTTC
J gene: TRBJ2-3; V gene: TRBV7-3; clone size: .; D gene: .; CDR3 protein: CASSQDGTSLDTQYF; CDR3 DNA: TGTGCCAGCAGCCAAGACGGAACTAGTTTGGATACGCAGTATTTT
J gene: TRBJ2-1; V gene: TRBV6-5; clone size: .; D gene: .; CDR3 protein: CASIPRVGEQFF; CDR3 DNA: TGTGCCAGCATCCCCAGGGTCGGTGAGCAGTTCTTC
J gene: TRBJ1-1; V gene: TRBV5-1; clone size: few; D gene: .; CDR3 protein: CASSLMRTGGTEAFF; CDR3 DNA: TGCGCCAGCAGCCTCATGAGGACCGGGGGGACTGAAGCTTTCTTT
J gene: TRBJ1-5; V gene: TRBV4-1; clone size: few; D gene: .; CDR3 protein: CASSQDVRPQGTQHF; CDR3 DNA: TGCGCCAGCAGCCAAGATGTGCGACCCCAGGGGACCCAGCATTTT
J gene: TRBJ2-7; V gene: TRBV6-5; clone size: .; D gene: .; CDR3 protein: CASSYSITGHLYEQYF; CDR3 DNA: TGTGCCAGCAGTTACTCGATAACGGGACACCTCTACGAGCAGTACTTC
J gene: TRBJ2-5; V gene: TRBV28; clone size: .; D gene: .; CDR3 protein: CASSFNLEETQYF; CDR3 DNA: TGTGCCAGCAGTTTTAATCTCGAAGAGACCCAGTACTTC
J gene: TRBJ2-1; V gene: TRBV4-1; clone size: .; D gene: .; CDR3 protein: CASSHVTPGPHEQFF; CDR3 DNA: TGCGCCAGCAGCCATGTCACCCCAGGGCCCCATGAGCAGTTCTTC
J gene: TRBJ2-2; V gene: TRBV18; clone size: .; D gene: TRBD2; CDR3 protein: CASSLMTSGEYNTGELFF; CDR3 DNA: TGTGCCAGCTCACTAATGACTAGCGGGGAATATAACACCGGGGAGCTGTTTTTT
J gene: TRBJ2-1; V gene: TRBV7-8; clone size: .; D gene: TRBD2; CDR3 protein: CASSLEGLAGMSNEQFF; CDR3 DNA: TGTGCCAGCAGCTTAGAGGGACTAGCGGGAATGTCGAATGAGCAGTTCTTC
J gene: TRBJ1-6; V gene: TRBV6-6; clone size: .; D gene: TRBD1; CDR3 protein: CASSRDRPDNSPLHF; CDR3 DNA: TGTGCCAGCAGTAGGGACAGGCCTGATAATTCACCCCTCCACTTT
J gene: TRBJ2-7; V gene: TRBV11-2; clone size: .; D gene: TRBD2; CDR3 protein: CASSLTSGIDEQYF; CDR3 DNA: TGTGCCAGCAGCTTAACTAGCGGGATTGACGAGCAGTACTTC
J gene: TRBJ1-2; V gene: TRBV14; clone size: .; D gene: .; CDR3 protein: CASSQERMQGGFYGYTF; CDR3 DNA: TGTGCCAGCAGCCAAGAGCGGATGCAGGGTGGCTTTTATGGCTACACCTTC
J gene: TRBJ2-7; V gene: TRBV2; clone size: .; D gene: TRBD2; CDR3 protein: CASSFSGTTYEQYF; CDR3 DNA: TGTGCCAGCAGCTTTAGCGGGACTACCTACGAGCAGTACTTC
J gene: TRBJ1-2; V gene: TRBV7-8; clone size: .; D gene: .; CDR3 protein: CASSIWTDPLNYGYTF; CDR3 DNA: TGTGCCAGCAGCATTTGGACTGACCCCCTTAACTATGGCTACACCTTC
J gene: TRBJ2-7; V gene: TRBV2; clone size: .; D gene: TRBD1; CDR3 protein: CASSVKQGPYEQYF; CDR3 DNA: TGTGCCAGCAGTGTTAAACAGGGGCCCTACGAGCAGTACTTC
J gene: TRBJ1-1; V gene: TRBV5-5; clone size: .; D gene: .; CDR3 protein: CASSLPPPSHRVQAEAFF; CDR3 DNA: TGTGCCAGCAGCTTACCCCCCCCCTCTCACAGGGTACAGGCTGAAGCTTTCTTT
J gene: TRBJ2-3; V gene: TRBV19; clone size: .; D gene: TRBD1; CDR3 protein: CATGQLGTDTQYF; CDR3 DNA: TGTGCCACGGGACAGCTTGGTACAGATACGCAGTATTTT
J gene: TRBJ2-3; V gene: TRBV30; clone size: .; D gene: TRBD2; CDR3 protein: CAWSSIQTSGGPFTQYF; CDR3 DNA: TGTGCCTGGAGCTCCATCCAGACTAGCGGAGGCCCCTTTACGCAGTATTTT
J gene: TRBJ1-2; V gene: TRBV5-1; clone size: few; D gene: .; CDR3 protein: CASSLGGGAGYGYTF; CDR3 DNA: TGCGCCAGCAGCTTGGGCGGGGGCGCTGGCTATGGCTACACCTTC
J gene: TRBJ1-2; V gene: TRBV9; clone size: .; D gene: .; CDR3 protein: CASNPRVGVNYGYTF; CDR3 DNA: TGTGCCAGCAACCCTAGGGTGGGAGTTAACTATGGCTACACCTTC
J gene: TRBJ1-3; V gene: TRBV30; clone size: .; D gene: .; CDR3 protein: CAWSSLSGNTIYF; CDR3 DNA: TGTGCCTGGAGTTCCCTCTCTGGAAACACCATATATTTT
J gene: TRBJ1-2; V gene: TRBV19; clone size: .; D gene: TRBD1; CDR3 protein: CASSTDRGPNYGYTF; CDR3 DNA: TGTGCCAGTAGTACGGACAGGGGTCCAAACTATGGCTACACCTTC
J gene: TRBJ2-1; V gene: TRBV5-1; clone size: .; D gene: TRBD2; CDR3 protein: CASSLPGLAHNEQFF; CDR3 DNA: TGCGCCAGCAGCTTACCGGGACTAGCACACAATGAGCAGTTCTTC
J gene: TRBJ2-1; V gene: TRBV5-4; clone size: .; D gene: TRBD2; CDR3 protein: CASSLEPGGPYNEQFF; CDR3 DNA: TGTGCCAGCAGCTTGGAACCGGGAGGGCCTTACAATGAGCAGTTCTTC
J gene: TRBJ2-3; V gene: TRBV19; clone size: .; D gene: TRBD2; CDR3 protein: CASSIAGGGPDTQYF; CDR3 DNA: TGTGCCAGTAGTATCGCGGGGGGAGGACCAGATACGCAGTATTTT
J gene: TRBJ2-7; V gene: TRBV27; clone size: .; D gene: TRBD2; CDR3 protein: CASSFGTSGNYEQYF; CDR3 DNA: TGTGCCAGCAGTTTCGGGACTAGCGGGAACTACGAGCAGTACTTC
J gene: TRBJ2-5; V gene: TRBV5-4; clone size: .; D gene: TRBD2; CDR3 protein: CASSSGGLAVKTQYF; CDR3 DNA: TGTGCCAGCAGCTCGGGGGGACTAGCCGTGAAGACCCAGTACTTC
J gene: TRBJ2-5; V gene: TRBV6-6; clone size: .; D gene: .; CDR3 protein: CASSRNQETQYF; CDR3 DNA: TGTGCCAGCTCGAGGAACCAAGAGACCCAGTACTTC
J gene: TRBJ1-4; V gene: TRBV2; clone size: few; D gene: .; CDR3 protein: CASSEGGPNEKLFF; CDR3 DNA: TGTGCCAGCAGTGAAGGGGGGCCTAATGAAAAACTGTTTTTT
J gene: TRBJ2-7; V gene: TRBV2; clone size: few; D gene: TRBD1; CDR3 protein: CASSATGTGVYEQYF; CDR3 DNA: TGTGCCAGCAGTGCCACCGGGACAGGGGTATACGAGCAGTACTTC
J gene: TRBJ2-7; V gene: TRBV12-5; clone size: once; D gene: TRBD1; CDR3 protein: CASAPGQGGYEQYF; CDR3 DNA: TGTGCTAGTGCCCCGGGACAGGGAGGCTACGAGCAGTACTTC
J gene: TRBJ1-1; V gene: TRBV6-5; clone size: .; D gene: .; CDR3 protein: CASSYSTTVNTEAFF; CDR3 DNA: TGTGCCAGCAGTTACTCGACTACAGTGAACACTGAAGCTTTCTTT
J gene: TRBJ1-5; V gene: TRBV10-3; clone size: .; D gene: TRBD1; CDR3 protein: CAISESVGQGFQPQHF; CDR3 DNA: TGTGCCATCAGTGAGTCAGTCGGACAGGGTTTTCAGCCCCAGCATTTT
J gene: TRBJ2-1; V gene: TRBV6-1; clone size: few; D gene: .; CDR3 protein: CASSEYGGSYNEQFF; CDR3 DNA: TGTGCCAGCAGTGAATACGGGGGCTCCTACAATGAGCAGTTCTTC
J gene: TRBJ1-4; V gene: TRBV15; clone size: .; D gene: TRBD1; CDR3 protein: CATSSTSGQGPTNEKLFF; CDR3 DNA: TGTGCCACCAGCAGCACTTCGGGACAGGGGCCCACTAATGAAAAACTGTTTTTT
J gene: TRBJ1-1; V gene: TRBV5-6; clone size: .; D gene: .; CDR3 protein: CASSPKLGDGGTEAFF; CDR3 DNA: TGTGCCAGCAGCCCAAAGTTAGGGGACGGGGGCACTGAAGCTTTCTTT
J gene: TRBJ1-4; V gene: TRBV19; clone size: .; D gene: TRBD1; CDR3 protein: CASSIGQGGFF; CDR3 DNA: TGTGCCAGTAGTATAGGACAGGGTGGGTTTTTT
J gene: TRBJ2-2; V gene: TRBV5-1; clone size: few; D gene: TRBD2; CDR3 protein: CASRRGGGTGELFF; CDR3 DNA: TGCGCCAGCAGGCGGGGGGGAGGCACCGGGGAGCTGTTTTTT